This entry lists 24 T cell receptor beta chains sequenced from one sample in a study of CD8+ T cells in alopecia areata. RNA, once extracted, was reverse transcribed into cDNA for use as the sequencing template. Clones were read by immunoSEQ multiplex PCR, and TCRdb kept only the in-frame ones, dropping some. The sample consists of 150,000 to 200,000 clones, about half of them appearing once. Treatment here: oral pan-JAK inhibitor, 5-10 mg twice daily. Sequenced material: CD8+ T cells sorted from blood, taken around week 54, from a patient treated with tofacitinib. The origin of the receptors is a human donor with alopecia areata.

V gene TRBV11-2 combines with J gene TRBJ2-5, with D unclear. The germline gives CDR1 SGHAT, CDR2 FQNNGV. With 4 bases removed from V and 1 base from J, the gap between germline ends came to 10 bases. The length of the CDR3 is 14 residues. CDR3 DNA sequence: TGTGCCAGCAGCTACACGAGTATCCAAGAGACCCAGTACTTC. Translating it yields CASSYTSIQETQYF.

J is TRBJ2-1 and V is TRBV6-5; D may be TRBD1 (6 bases). This CDR3 is built from 14 residues. Trimming removed 6 bases from V and 0 bases from J, with 9 bases in between. Germline V gene sequence: CDR1 MNHEY, CDR2 SVGAGI. This CDR3 is CASSQGGSYNEQFF. The CDR3 nucleotides read TGTGCCAGCAGCCAAGGGGGCTCCTACAATGAGCAGTTCTTC.

The chain links TRBV11-2 to TRBJ2-7; D call uncertain. V was pared by 2 bases and J by 5 bases, with 13 bases between. Germline V gene sequence: CDR1 SGHAT, CDR2 FQNNGV. This CDR3 contains 14 residues. The CDR3 loop reads CASSLSSLIDEQYF. The DNA for the CDR3 is TGTGCCAGCAGCTTAAGTAGTCTAATCGACGAGCAGTACTTC.

The rearrangement links TRBV29-1 to TRBJ1-1, with 9 bases matching TRBD1. From germline, CDR1 is SQVTM and CDR2 ANQGSEA. With 6 bases clipped from V and 5 bases from J, the junction kept 7 bases outside the gene matches. The CDR3 loop spans 13 amino acids. Written as DNA, the CDR3 is TGCAGCGTGACCGGGACAGGGATAACTGAAGCTTTCTTT. Translating it yields CSVTGTGITEAFF.

This clone occurred a few times. The genes are TRBV29-1 and TRBJ2-2, with a tentative D call TRBD2 (5 bases). The germline V gene has CDR1 SQVTM and CDR2 ANQGSEA. There are 17 residues in the CDR3. Trimming took 5 bases from V and 3 from J, leaving 22 bases between them. This chain's CDR3 is CSVCESGLAWDTGELFF. CDR3 bases: TGCAGCGTTTGCGAGTCGGGCCTAGCATGGGACACCGGGGAGCTGTTTTTT.

The chain uses TRBV19 and TRBJ2-7, with D unresolved. Germline loops: CDR1 LNHDA, CDR2 SQIVND (reference sequence). The CDR3 extends over 11 amino acids. Trimming removed 5 bases at V and 2 bases at J, with 4 bases between. The DNA of the CDR3 is TGTGCCAGTAGTTCCGCCTACGAGCAGTACTTC. Translated: CASSSAYEQYF.

The chain recombines TRBV27 with TRBJ2-1, with TRBD2 matching over 11 bases. The CDR3 spans 18 residues. Germline CDR1 is MNHEY and CDR2 is SMNVEV (reference sequence). With V trimmed by 7 bases and J by 3 bases, 14 bases remained unmatched. The CDR3 DNA is TGTGCCAGCACCCCGGCGTATCCTAGCGGGGGGAACTACAATGAGCAGTTCTTC. Residues: CASTPAYPSGGNYNEQFF.

The chain employs TRBV6-5 and TRBJ1-6, with D unresolved. The V gene lost 0 bases and the J gene lost 5 bases, with 8 bases spanning the gap. Germline values: CDR1 MNHEY, CDR2 SVGAGI. This CDR3 region has 15 residues. Here the CDR3 DNA reads TGTGCCAGCAGTTACTCGAAAGGCCATAATTCACCCCTCCACTTT. Its translation: CASSYSKGHNSPLHF.

J is TRBJ2-1 and V is TRBV7-9, with 7 bases matching TRBD2. The germline CDR1 and CDR2 sequences are SEHNR and FQNEAQ (reference sequence). With V trimmed by 5 bases and J by 8 bases, 9 bases remained unmatched. The CDR3 length is 14 residues. CDR3 in DNA: TGTGCCAGCAGCCCCGGACTAGGGACTCATGAGCAGTTCTTC. Its translation: CASSPGLGTHEQFF.

The rearrangement joins TRBV27 to TRBJ2-7; a possible D gene is TRBD1 (6 bases). Germline V lookup: CDR1 MNHEY, CDR2 SMNVEV (reference sequence). The CDR3 extends over 15 amino acids. V gave up 4 bases and J gave up 4 bases, with 17 bases separating them. CDR3 amino acids: CASSSTGTGIYEQYF. Here the CDR3 DNA reads TGTGCCAGCAGTTCCACAGGGACGGGGATATACGAGCAGTACTTC.

The chain employs TRBV9 and TRBJ2-6; no definite D call. The CDR3 runs 15 residues. CDR1 and CDR2 from the germline V gene are SGDLS and YYNGEE. The V and J ends lost 0 bases and 5 bases respectively, with 9 bases between them. CDR3 DNA: TGTGCCAGCAGCGTAGTGGGCGACTGGGCCAACGTCCTGACTTTC. Residues: CASSVVGDWANVLTF.

Only a few counts were recorded for this clone. The gene calls are TRBV13 and TRBJ1-4; unclear D gene. The CDR3 has 15 residues. CDR1 and CDR2 (germline): PRHDT, FYEKMQ (reference sequence). V dropped 4 bases and J dropped 8 bases, with 17 bases sitting between them. The CDR3 region is CASSWTRRGNEKLFF. CDR3 nucleotide sequence: TGTGCCAGCAGCTGGACCCGAAGAGGAAACGAAAAACTGTTTTTT.

The chain employs TRBV4-3 and TRBJ2-2; TRBD2 aligns across 7 bases. The germline gives CDR1 LGHNA, CDR2 YSLEER. The CDR3 runs 18 residues. V lost 2 bases, J lost 4 bases, and 13 bases stayed unmatched. Written as DNA, the CDR3 is TGCGCCAGCAGCCAATATCTTACGGGGGGACCGGCCACCGGGGAGCTGTTTTTT. This encodes CASSQYLTGGPATGELFF.

The chain joins TRBV4-1 to TRBJ1-3; a possible D gene is TRBD1 (6 bases). CDR3 length equals 16 residues. Germline V gene data show CDR1 as MGHRA and CDR2 as YSYEKL. The V end was cut by 1 base, the J end by 4 bases, with 14 bases between. CDR3 nucleotide sequence: TGCGCCAGCAGCCAAGCTGGGGGGCGAGAAGGAAACACCATATATTTT. Translation gives CASSQAGGREGNTIYF.

The chain has TRBV7-3 and TRBJ1-5; a weak D match, TRBD1 (5 bases). The CDR3 runs 16 residues. V gave up 9 bases and J gave up 0 bases, with 18 bases separating them. Germline V CDR1 and CDR2: SGHTA, FQGTGA. The DNA for the CDR3 is TGTGCCAGTGTTGTGAGACAGACCTATAGCAATCAGCCCCAGCATTTT. Protein sequence: CASVVRQTYSNQPQHF.

The V and J genes are TRBV30 and TRBJ2-1; possible D gene TRBD1, 5 bases. Trimming left V 5 bases short and J 1 base short, with 6 bases between. The CDR3 has 12 amino acids. Germline CDR1 reads GTSNPN; CDR2 reads SVGIG (reference sequence). Written as DNA, the CDR3 is TGTGCCTGGGGACAATCCTACAATGAGCAGTTCTTC. It specifies CAWGQSYNEQFF.

V gene TRBV11-2 combines with J gene TRBJ2-7, with TRBD2 identical over 10 bases. CDR1 SGHAT and CDR2 FQNNGV come from the germline V gene. Germline trimming cut 6 bases from V and 0 bases from J; bases unmatched to any gene: 5. The CDR3 is made up of 15 amino acids. The CDR3 here is CASSGLAASSYEQYF. Written as DNA, the CDR3 is TGTGCCAGCAGTGGACTAGCGGCGTCCTCCTACGAGCAGTACTTC. The full variable domain, rest sourced from reference TRBV11-2 and TRBJ2-7, is EAGVAQSPRYKIIEKRQSVAFWCNPISGHATLYWYQQILGQGPKLLIQFQNNGVVDDSQLPKDRFSAERLKGVDSTLKIQPAKLEDSAVYLCASSGLAASSYEQYFGPGTRLTVT.

This clone has a count of ten or more. The gene calls are TRBV11-2 and TRBJ2-7, with 8 bases aligning to TRBD1. Losses at the gene ends were 5 bases for V and 3 bases for J; bases not matched to a gene: 0. The CDR3 is 12 residues long. Per the germline V gene, CDR1 is SGHAT and CDR2 is FQNNGV. CDR3 nucleotide sequence: TGTGCCAGCAGCGACAGGGGCTACGAGCAGTACTTC. It codes for CASSDRGYEQYF.

This chain uses TRBV6-4 with TRBJ2-1; D gene unclear. CDR1 is MRHNA and CDR2 is SNTAGT in the germline V gene. Trimming took off 7 bases at V and 0 bases at J, with 10 bases between the two ends. CDR3 length: 14 amino acids. The CDR3 sequence: CASIGGDSYNEQFF. CDR3 nucleotide sequence: TGTGCCAGCATAGGCGGAGACTCCTACAATGAGCAGTTCTTC.

This clone has just a few counts. The rearrangement uses TRBV29-1 and TRBJ2-3, with unresolved D. Germline V gene lookup returns CDR1 SQVTM and CDR2 ANQGSEA. The CDR3 runs to 14 residues. Trimming stripped 1 base from V and 2 bases from J, with 10 bases between. CDR3 residues: CSVEGAENTDTQYF. The CDR3 DNA sequence: TGCAGCGTTGAAGGGGCGGAGAACACAGATACGCAGTATTTT.

The chain recombines TRBV30 with TRBJ1-2; D not resolved. CDR1 GTSNPN and CDR2 SVGIG come from the germline V gene (reference sequence). The V end was cut by 3 bases, the J end by 8 bases, with 13 bases between. CDR3 length equals 12 residues. The CDR3 protein is CAWRWVHEGYTF. The CDR3 DNA is TGTGCCTGGAGATGGGTCCATGAGGGCTACACCTTC.

Only one count was recorded for this clone. This chain connects TRBV9 to TRBJ1-2, with D perhaps TRBD1 (5 bases). V shed 2 bases and J shed 0 bases, with 14 bases lying between them. CDR1 is SGDLS, CDR2 YYNGEE, per germline. This CDR3 contains 16 residues. The CDR3 DNA follows: TGTGCCAGCAGCGTCGGGGCAACCGGGACTAACTATGGCTACACCTTC. This sequence encodes CASSVGATGTNYGYTF.

CDR3 coding DNA: TGTGCCAGCAGCGTAGAGGGGTACCAAGAGACCCAGTACTTC. Translating it yields CASSVEGYQETQYF. The chain links TRBV9 to TRBJ2-5; D perhaps matches TRBD1 (5 bases). The germline CDR1 and CDR2 sequences are SGDLS and YYNGEE. This CDR3 has 14 residues. With 0 bases removed from V and 0 bases from J, the gap between germline ends came to 6 bases.

The chain recombines TRBV2 with TRBJ1-6; D gene uncertain. Looked up from germline, CDR1 is SNHLY and CDR2 is FYNNEI. CDR3 length: 17 amino acids. Trimming removed 4 bases at V and 0 bases at J, with 13 bases between. CDR3 sequence reads: CASSGETFSSYNSPLHF. The CDR3 DNA reads as TGTGCCAGCAGTGGGGAGACATTTTCCTCCTATAATTCACCCCTCCACTTT.